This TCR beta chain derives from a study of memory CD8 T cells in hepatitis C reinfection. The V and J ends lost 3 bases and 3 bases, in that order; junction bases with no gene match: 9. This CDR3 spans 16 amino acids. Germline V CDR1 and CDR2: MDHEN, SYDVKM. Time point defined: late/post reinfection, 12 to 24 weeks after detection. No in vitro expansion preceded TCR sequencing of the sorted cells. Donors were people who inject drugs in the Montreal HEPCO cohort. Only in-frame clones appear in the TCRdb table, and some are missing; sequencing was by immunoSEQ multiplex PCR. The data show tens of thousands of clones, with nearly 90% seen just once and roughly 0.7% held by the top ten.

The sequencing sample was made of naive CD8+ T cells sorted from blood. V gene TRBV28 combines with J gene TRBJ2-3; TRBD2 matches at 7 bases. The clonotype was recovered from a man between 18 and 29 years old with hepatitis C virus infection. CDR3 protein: CASSLLGTTQTDTQYF. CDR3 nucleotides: TGTGCCAGCAGTTTGCTCGGGACTACTCAGACAGATACGCAGTATTTT.